The clone carrying this T cell receptor (beta chain) turned up a few times. Its cognate antigen is unknown. These data are taken from a study of PD-1 blockade in mismatch repair-deficient tumors. PCR or immunohistochemistry showed mismatch repair deficiency in every enrolled patient. Three pembrolizumab responders had their TCRs sequenced. Broader study findings: After pembrolizumab, tumor-resident clones rose rapidly, then generally contracted before radiologic responses.

The J segment lost 2 bases and the V segment lost 7 bases, leaving 4 bases of the junction unmatched. Germline V CDR1 and CDR2: SQVTM, ANQGSEA. There are 12 residues in the CDR3. The protocol was immunoSEQ multiplex PCR, while the TCRdb copy is restricted to in-frame clones and leaves out a portion. The sample consists of some 84,000 clones, roughly 80% of them appearing once. This sequence originates from an adult with mismatch repair-deficient cancer. This chain connects TRBV29-1 to TRBJ2-7; 8 bases align to TRBD1. The specimen was peripheral blood, collected 12 weeks after starting pembrolizumab. CDR3 sequence reads: CSAGQGTYEQYF. The CDR3 DNA is TGCAGCGCCGGACAGGGAACCTACGAGCAGTACTTC.